Included here is one T cell receptor (beta chain) sequence, with context. Its antigen is not identified. This sample was included in a study of CXCR3-negative and CXCR3-positive naive CD8 T cells. Findings and caveats of the study: TRBV-TRBJ usage was alike in naive CXCR3-negative and CXCR3-positive cells but differed in memory cells. CXCR3 levels fell partly with cryopreservation; most assays relied on fresh PBMCs.

This CDR3 contains 16 residues. Germline V gene lookup returns CDR1 ENHRY and CDR2 SYGVKD. UMI-labeled 5' RACE yielded the TRB cDNA libraries. TCRdb re-called the 5' RACE reads, yielding one record per CDR3 amino acid sequence without DNA. The table for this sample gives some 130,000 distinct CDR3 sequences. Naivety in CD8+ T cells corresponded to a CD45RO-CCR7+CD27+CD95- phenotype. The source of this sequence is a human donor in good health. Some clones in this sample may be carry-over from other donors' samples. Sequenced sample: naive CXCR3- CD8+ T cells from blood. The subset here: CD45RO-CCR7+CD27+CD95- naive CD8+ T cells lacking CXCR3 (TNR3-). The genes are TRBV10-3 and TRBJ2-7; as DNA is missing, the TRBD1 call by TCRdb cannot be tested. This chain's CDR3 is CAISESTSALSYEQYF.